Presented here are 25 T cell receptor beta chains from one specimen sequenced in a study of identical twins' blood T cells. Each CDR3 protein gets one entry after TCRdb re-called the 5' RACE reads with MiXCR. This repertoire shows a few hundred thousand distinct CDR3 sequences, roughly 28% found once; its top ten account for about 6%. Input material: PBMCs. All receptors come from a woman between 18 and 50 years old in good health.

The rearrangement links TRBV2 to TRBJ2-1; tentatively, D is TRBD2 (6 bases). The CDR3 extends over 15 amino acids. Per germline, CDR1 SNHLY and CDR2 FYNNEI. Deletions cut 8 bases from V and 3 bases from J, with 17 bases between. CDR3 nucleotides: TGTGCCAGCCGCAAGGGACTCCAGGTCTACAATGAGCAGTTCTTC. Protein sequence: CASRKGLQVYNEQFF.

This clonotype was recorded many times. The V call is TRBV12-3 or TRBV12-4, the J call TRBJ1-1, with TRBD1 as a possible D gene (5 bases). The ends were cut back, 4 bases at V and 7 bases at J, with 13 bases in the middle. The CDR3 covers 13 residues. This CDR3 is CASSYRGGGEAFF. The CDR3 DNA follows: TGTGCCAGCAGTTACCGCGGCGGGGGTGAAGCTTTCTTT.

This clonotype was detected once. A much larger clone lies a single base off, so this may be a read error. This rearrangement joins TRBV6-5 to TRBJ2-3; a possible D gene is TRBD2 (5 bases). Germline CDR1 and CDR2: MNHEY and SVGAGI. This CDR3 spans 13 amino acids. The CDR3 loop is CASSFTRTETQYF. Here the CDR3 DNA reads TGTGCCAGCAGTTTCACTAGAACAGAGACGCAGTATTTT.

This clonotype was found a few times. This chain links TRBV7-9 with TRBJ2-5, with no clear D. Germline CDR1 SEHNR, CDR2 FQNEAQ (reference sequence). V was shortened by 5 bases and J by 3 bases, with 13 bases between the two germline ends. The CDR3 is 14 amino acids. The CDR3 bases are TGTGCCAGCAGCCTCACCTACAGAGAAGAGACCCAGTACTTC. This encodes CASSLTYREETQYF.

This clonotype occurred many times. A much larger clone lies one base from this, so it may be a read error. For the CDR3, the DNA is TGTGCCAGCAGCCAAAGCACTGAAGCTTTCTTT. As protein: CASSQSTEAFF. J is TRBJ1-1 and V is TRBV14, with D uncertain. The V end was cut by 2 bases, the J end by 4 bases, with 2 bases between. The CDR3 covers 11 residues. The V gene's germline CDR1 is SGHDN and CDR2 FVKESK.

V and J are TRBV6-1 and TRBJ1-5; TRBD1 matches 7 bases. Germline V gene sequence: CDR1 MNHNS, CDR2 SASEGT. The CDR3 is made up of 13 amino acids. J lost 6 bases, V lost 10 bases, and 9 bases had no gene match. In DNA, the CDR3 is TGTGCCATCGAAAGGGGGCTGGCTCAGCCCCAGCATTTT. It yields the protein CAIERGLAQPQHF.

The V gene is TRBV6-2 or TRBV6-3, the J gene TRBJ1-1; a possible D gene is TRBD1 (5 bases). The V gene lost 4 bases and the J gene lost 6 bases, with 12 bases spanning the gap. This CDR3 is built from 13 residues. Germline V lookup: CDR1 MNHEY, CDR2 SVGEGT. CDR3 sequence reads: CASSWGFGAEAFF. The CDR3 nucleotides read TGTGCCAGCAGTTGGGGGTTCGGCGCTGAAGCTTTCTTT.

This clonotype was seen a few times. V gene TRBV12-3 or TRBV12-4 combines with J gene TRBJ1-1; D is ambiguous. The CDR3 runs to 14 residues. Trimming shortened V by 8 bases and J by 5 bases, and 18 bases separated the two germline ends. CDR3 residues: CASPVPAVGTEAFF. CDR3 sequence (DNA): TGTGCCAGCCCGGTCCCGGCAGTCGGGACTGAAGCTTTCTTT.

A few counts support this clonotype. The CDR3 loop is CASKLYSNQPQHF. CDR3 DNA sequence: TGTGCCAGCAAACTTTATAGCAATCAGCCCCAGCATTTT. The chain combines TRBV27 with TRBJ1-5; D is unclear. The germline V gene encodes CDR1 MNHEY and CDR2 SMNVEV (reference sequence). The length of the CDR3 is 13 residues. Between the trimmed V and J ends, which lost 7 bases and 0 bases, there was a span of 7 bases.

The sample holds a few counts of this clonotype. The chain links TRBV20-1 to TRBJ1-1; D perhaps matches TRBD1 (6 bases). Germline CDR1 is DFQATT and CDR2 is SNEGSKA (reference sequence). V gave up 4 bases and J gave up 7 bases, with 13 bases separating them. The CDR3 totals 12 residues. CDR3 residues: CSATQGRIEAFF. CDR3 in DNA: TGCAGTGCTACCCAGGGGAGGATTGAAGCTTTCTTT.

The chain employs TRBV29-1 and TRBJ1-2; D remains ambiguous. This CDR3 is 11 amino acids long. Deletions cut 5 bases from V and 8 bases from J, with 12 bases between. Germline CDR1 is SQVTM and CDR2 is ANQGSEA. The CDR3 DNA follows: TGCAGCGTTACGAAGGAACGCGGCTACACCTTC. Amino acids: CSVTKERGYTF.

The rearrangement links TRBV2 to TRBJ1-2; TRBD1 might be the D (6 bases). CDR1 SNHLY and CDR2 FYNNEI come from the germline V gene. Deletions cut 8 bases from V and 8 bases from J, with 9 bases between. There are 10 residues in the CDR3. Here the CDR3 DNA reads TGTGCCAGCTTAGGGGGAGGCTACACCTTC. This gives the protein CASLGGGYTF.

This clonotype was counted a single time. The chain employs TRBV27 and TRBJ2-4; weak D call: TRBD1 (6 bases). CDR1 and CDR2 (germline): MNHEY, SMNVEV (reference sequence). The V end was cut by 5 bases, the J end by 5 bases, with 13 bases between. This CDR3 contains 14 residues. CDR3: CASSQGGVENIQYF. CDR3 nucleotides: TGTGCCAGCAGTCAAGGGGGAGTCGAAAACATTCAGTACTTC.

This clonotype showed up just a few times. CDR3 amino acids: CASSSVIRGNTEAFF. DNA of the CDR3: TGTGCCAGCAGCTCGGTTATCAGGGGGAACACTGAAGCTTTCTTT. V and J are TRBV11-2 and TRBJ1-1; D is possibly TRBD1 (6 bases). Germline CDR1 and CDR2: SGHAT and FQNNGV. V lost 4 bases to trimming and J lost 1 base, with 13 bases between them. The CDR3 contains 15 residues.

The J gene is TRBJ1-5, the V gene TRBV14, with D uncertain. The V end was cut by 4 bases, the J end by 3 bases, with 7 bases between. The CDR3 runs to 13 residues. Germline V gives CDR1 SGHDN, CDR2 FVKESK. CDR3 nucleotide sequence: TGTGCCAGCAGCCCGTCAGACAATCAGCCCCAGCATTTT. Translating gives CASSPSDNQPQHF.

The V and J genes are TRBV20-1 and TRBJ2-3; 9 bases are shared with TRBD2. Trimming cost V 6 bases and J 1 base; bases outside gene matches: 5. The CDR3 is made up of 14 amino acids. Germline V CDR1 and CDR2: DFQATT, SNEGSKA (reference sequence). CDR3 residues: CSAPSGAGTDTQYF. For the CDR3, the DNA is TGCAGTGCCCCTAGCGGGGCCGGCACAGATACGCAGTATTTT.

The gene calls are TRBV29-1 and TRBJ1-1; no reliable D call. Per germline, CDR1 SQVTM and CDR2 ANQGSEA. Trimming took 5 bases from V and 0 from J, leaving 10 bases between them. This CDR3 spans 13 amino acids. This CDR3 is CSVNHDMNTEAFF. CDR3 in DNA: TGCAGCGTTAATCACGACATGAACACTGAAGCTTTCTTT. The full variable domain, completed using reference TRBV29-1 and TRBJ1-1, is SAVISQKPSRDICQRGTSLTIQCQVDSQVTMMFWYRQQPGQSLTLIATANQGSEATYESGFVIDKFPISRPNLTFSTLTVSNMSPEDSSIYLCSVNHDMNTEAFFGQGTRLTVV.

V usage is TRBV9 and J usage is TRBJ2-1; D gene unclear. V gave up 3 bases and J gave up 10 bases, with 11 bases separating them. CDR1 is SGDLS, CDR2 YYNGEE, per germline. This CDR3 is 12 amino acids long. CDR3 nucleotide sequence: TGTGCCAGCAGCGATACGGACGGCGAGCAGTTCTTC. It yields the protein CASSDTDGEQFF.

This rearrangement joins TRBV30 to TRBJ2-5; D unclear. Trimming left V 3 bases short and J 0 bases short, with 8 bases between. CDR1 is GTSNPN, CDR2 SVGIG, per germline (reference sequence). This CDR3 has 13 residues. CDR3 in DNA: TGTGCCTGGAGGGGTTGGAACCAAGAGACCCAGTACTTC. It specifies CAWRGWNQETQYF.

The chain carries TRBV6-5 and TRBJ1-1, with D uncertain. This CDR3 is built from 14 residues. V gave up 0 bases and J gave up 2 bases, with 7 bases separating them. Germline V gene sequence: CDR1 MNHEY, CDR2 SVGAGI. CDR3 sequence reads: CASSYSTINTEAFF. DNA for the CDR3: TGTGCCAGCAGTTACTCGACCATAAACACTGAAGCTTTCTTT.

There are a few counts of this clonotype. The V and J genes are TRBV20-1 and TRBJ2-7; D is unclear. This CDR3 has 13 residues. CDR1 and CDR2 (germline): DFQATT, SNEGSKA (reference sequence). V was pared by 1 base and J by 0 bases, with 7 bases between. DNA for the CDR3: TGCAGTGCTAGAGGGTTTAGCTCCTACGAGCAGTACTTC. It codes for CSARGFSSYEQYF.

V gene TRBV4-3 combines with J gene TRBJ2-3; possible D gene TRBD2, 6 bases. The V gene's germline CDR1 is LGHNA and CDR2 YSLEER. The CDR3 covers 16 residues. Trimming stripped 1 base from V and 0 bases from J, with 11 bases between. CDR3 region: CASSQVASASTDTQYF. The CDR3 DNA reads TGCGCCAGCAGCCAAGTGGCTAGCGCTAGCACAGATACGCAGTATTTT.

This clonotype is labeled as medium-sized. The J gene is TRBJ2-1, the V gene TRBV5-1; perhaps TRBD2 as D (6 bases). V was trimmed by 6 bases and J by 7 bases, leaving 17 bases between them. The V gene's germline CDR1 is SGHRS and CDR2 YFSETQ. This CDR3 contains 14 residues. The CDR3 bases are TGCGCCAGCACCCTCGGGACTGCCGGAAATGAGCAGTTCTTC. Its protein is CASTLGTAGNEQFF.

V and J are TRBV11-2 and TRBJ2-3, with 12 bases identical to TRBD2. The junction had 6 bases not matched to a gene; V was cut back by 4 bases and J by 4 bases. The CDR3 sequence is 16 residues long. Germline CDR1 reads SGHAT; CDR2 reads FQNNGV. The CDR3 nucleotides are TGTGCCAGCAGCTCGCGGACTAGCGGGACCTCAGATACGCAGTATTTT. Residues: CASSSRTSGTSDTQYF.

Only a few counts were recorded for this clonotype. The chain couples TRBV27 to TRBJ1-3, with D maybe TRBD1 (5 bases). Trimming cost V 6 bases and J 9 bases, with 27 bases left between them. The CDR3 runs to 17 residues. Germline V gives CDR1 MNHEY, CDR2 SMNVEV (reference sequence). This CDR3 reads CASSHLNPVGPGGTIYF. The CDR3 DNA is TGTGCCAGCAGCCACCTAAACCCTGTGGGACCTGGGGGCACCATATATTTT.